One and the same sample provided the 23 T cell receptor beta chains below, sequenced in a study of cytomegalovirus exposure and HLA in healthy donors. Primers for the PCR totalled 60 Vbeta and 13 Jbeta. TCRdb's table, derived via immunoSEQ multiplex PCR, lists solely in-frame clones and lacks some. Among approximately 200,000 clones listed, about 77% were seen once. The sample consisted of PBMCs. The origin of the receptors is a woman younger than 45 in good health and CMV-seropositive.

This sequence joins TRBV10-1 and TRBJ2-1; 11 bases are a match to TRBD2. J was trimmed by 7 bases and V by 6 bases; bases with no gene match: 8. The CDR3 is made up of 15 amino acids. Germline V CDR1 and CDR2: WNHNN, SYGVQD (reference sequence). CDR3 nucleotide sequence: TGCGCCAGCAGCCCGGGACTAGCGGCCATAAATGAGCAGTTCTTC. Residues: CASSPGLAAINEQFF.

This chain uses TRBV6-1 with TRBJ2-5, with D tentatively TRBD1 (5 bases). Trimming took off 2 bases at V and 4 bases at J, with 11 bases between the two ends. Per the germline V gene, CDR1 is MNHNS and CDR2 is SASEGT. The CDR3 totals 14 residues. The DNA for the CDR3 is TGTGCCAGCAGTGAACAGGGAAAGGCAGAGACCCAGTACTTC. It translates to CASSEQGKAETQYF.

V is TRBV20-1 and J is TRBJ1-2; D not resolved. Trimming left V 6 bases short and J 8 bases short, with 10 bases between. The CDR3 consists of 10 residues. Germline CDR1 and CDR2: DFQATT and SNEGSKA (reference sequence). The CDR3 loop reads CSAPLEGYTF. The CDR3, as DNA: TGCAGTGCCCCCTTGGAGGGCTACACCTTC.

V gene TRBV6-1 combines with J gene TRBJ1-1, with a possible D match to TRBD1 (6 bases). The CDR3 spans 14 residues. Trimming left V 2 bases short and J 3 bases short, with 10 bases between. Germline V CDR1 and CDR2: MNHNS, SASEGT. CDR3: CASSEWTVDTEAFF. CDR3 nucleotides: TGTGCCAGCAGTGAATGGACAGTGGACACTGAAGCTTTCTTT.

This clone showed up just a few times. The J gene is TRBJ2-3, the V gene TRBV7-9; TRBD2 might be the D (6 bases). Germline values: CDR1 SEHNR, CDR2 FQNEAQ (reference sequence). The CDR3 is 16 amino acids. V lost 0 bases and J lost 2, with 12 bases in between. CDR3: CASSLALGGSTDTQYF. The CDR3 DNA reads TGTGCCAGCAGCTTAGCGCTGGGGGGATCCACAGATACGCAGTATTTT.

The genes are TRBV7-3 and TRBJ2-6, with D possibly being TRBD2 (5 bases). With 2 bases removed from V and 4 bases from J, the gap between germline ends came to 12 bases. Per germline, CDR1 SGHTA and CDR2 FQGTGA. The CDR3 runs to 16 residues. DNA of the CDR3: TGTGCCAGCAGCTTAGATGGAGGAATGGGGGCCAACGTCCTGACTTTC. This encodes CASSLDGGMGANVLTF.

The chain combines TRBV2 with TRBJ2-7, with D tentatively TRBD1 (6 bases). Germline V gives CDR1 SNHLY, CDR2 FYNNEI. V was cut by 6 bases and J by 6 bases, with 12 bases left in between. This CDR3 comprises 12 residues. CDR3 sequence (DNA): TGTGCCAGCAGAGCACAGGGTGCCGAGCAGTACTTC. Amino acids: CASRAQGAEQYF.

V is TRBV11-1 and J is TRBJ2-3; 10 bases fit TRBD2. Per germline, CDR1 SGHAT and CDR2 FQDESV (reference sequence). Unmatched junction bases numbered 4, after V lost 5 bases and J lost 2 bases. The CDR3 runs 15 residues. The CDR3 here is CASSHLAGDTDTQYF. DNA for the CDR3: TGTGCCAGCAGCCATCTAGCGGGAGACACAGATACGCAGTATTTT.

The chain couples TRBV7-9 to TRBJ2-3; perhaps TRBD1 as D (5 bases). The V gene lost 2 bases and the J gene lost 1 base, with 10 bases spanning the gap. Per the germline V gene, CDR1 is SEHNR and CDR2 is FQNEAQ (reference sequence). CDR3 length equals 15 residues. The CDR3 here is CASSLLGHGTDTQYF. CDR3 nucleotide sequence: TGTGCCAGCAGCTTATTGGGGCATGGCACAGATACGCAGTATTTT.

V gene TRBV5-4 combines with J gene TRBJ2-3; 13 positions match TRBD2. This CDR3 is 16 amino acids long. V was clipped by 4 bases and J by 1 base; unmatched bases: 3. CDR1 and CDR2 from the germline V gene are SGHNT and YYREEE (reference sequence). The DNA for the CDR3 is TGTGCCAGCAGCGGAACTAGCGGGGGGGGCACAGATACGCAGTATTTT. Translating gives CASSGTSGGGTDTQYF.

In its sample, this clone was seen a few times. The chain couples TRBV27 to TRBJ2-1; D possibly corresponds to TRBD2 (5 bases). The V end lost 6 bases, the J end lost 5 bases, and 11 bases lay between the germline ends. The CDR3 loop spans 13 amino acids. CDR1 is MNHEY and CDR2 is SMNVEV in the germline V gene (reference sequence). CDR3 DNA: TGTGCCAGCAGCGGGGTACCTAACAATGAGCAGTTCTTC. This sequence encodes CASSGVPNNEQFF.

CDR3 coding DNA: TGCGCCAGCAGCCAGACGGGGACACTGAACACTGAAGCTTTCTTT. Protein sequence: CASSQTGTLNTEAFF. The V and J genes are TRBV10-1 and TRBJ1-1, with D possibly TRBD1 on 6 matching bases. The CDR3 runs to 15 residues. Looked up from germline, CDR1 is WNHNN and CDR2 is SYGVQD (reference sequence). Trimming took 6 bases from V and 0 from J, leaving 14 bases between them.

In nucleotides, the CDR3 is TGTGCCAGCAGCTTATCTTGGAACACTGAAGCTTTCTTT. Translating gives CASSLSWNTEAFF. The J gene is TRBJ1-1, the V gene TRBV11-2; D not certain. Germline assignment: CDR1 SGHAT and CDR2 FQNNGV. CDR3 length equals 13 residues. With 2 bases removed from V and 1 base from J, the gap between germline ends came to 5 bases.

The chain employs TRBV19 and TRBJ2-1, with D maybe TRBD2 (6 bases). The CDR3 has 15 amino acids. The germline gives CDR1 LNHDA, CDR2 SQIVND (reference sequence). The V and J ends lost 1 base and 3 bases respectively, with 10 bases between them. As DNA, the CDR3 is TGTGCCAGTAGTATAGCCGGGAGCATCTACAATGAGCAGTTCTTC. Its protein product is CASSIAGSIYNEQFF.

V and J are TRBV2 and TRBJ1-1; D is unclear. Germline assignment: CDR1 SNHLY and CDR2 FYNNEI. V shed 7 bases and J shed 4 bases, with 13 bases lying between them. The CDR3 runs 13 residues. The CDR3 sequence is CASTEREVTEAFF. The CDR3 DNA is TGTGCCAGCACGGAGAGGGAGGTCACTGAAGCTTTCTTT.

The rearrangement uses TRBV9 and TRBJ2-5, with D uncertain. From germline, CDR1 is SGDLS and CDR2 YYNGEE. This CDR3 spans 14 amino acids. The V and J ends lost 0 bases and 1 base respectively, with 7 bases between them. The CDR3 region has the DNA TGTGCCAGCAGCGTAGCTGTTTCCCAAGAGACCCAGTACTTC. Translation gives CASSVAVSQETQYF.

The chain is built from TRBV4-3 and TRBJ2-7; D remains unclear. Trimming took 9 bases from V and 6 from J, leaving 18 bases between them. The CDR3 runs 13 residues. Germline CDR1 LGHNA, CDR2 YSLEER. The CDR3 protein is CASKAPTSGEQYF. CDR3 coding DNA: TGCGCCAGTAAGGCCCCGACTTCGGGCGAGCAGTACTTC.

This chain connects TRBV5-1 to TRBJ1-1; perhaps TRBD1 as D (5 bases). V gave up 0 bases and J gave up 8 bases, with 14 bases separating them. CDR3 length equals 14 residues. Germline assignment: CDR1 SGHRS and CDR2 YFSETQ. The CDR3 spells CASSLEAGRVEAFF. The CDR3 DNA follows: TGCGCCAGCAGCTTGGAGGCAGGGAGGGTAGAAGCTTTCTTT.

The chain carries TRBV2 and TRBJ2-2; 8 bases match TRBD2. The CDR3 is made up of 15 amino acids. Germline CDR1 SNHLY, CDR2 FYNNEI. The V and J ends lost 4 bases and 1 base, in that order; junction bases with no gene match: 2. The CDR3 loop reads CASSATSGNTGELFF. In DNA, the CDR3 is TGTGCCAGCAGTGCAACTAGCGGGAACACCGGGGAGCTGTTTTTT.

V usage is TRBV6-1 and J usage is TRBJ2-1; the match to TRBD1 covers 8 bases. Germline CDR1 MNHNS, CDR2 SASEGT. This CDR3 is built from 15 residues. The V segment lost 9 bases and the J segment 7 bases; nucleotides outside the gene matches: 14. The chain's CDR3 is CARGEDRARGNEQFF. DNA of the CDR3: TGTGCCAGGGGGGAGGACAGGGCTAGGGGGAATGAGCAGTTCTTC.

The chain combines TRBV27 with TRBJ1-1; D gene uncertain. V lost 5 bases to trimming and J lost 0 bases, with 7 bases between them. Germline CDR1 reads MNHEY; CDR2 reads SMNVEV (reference sequence). The CDR3 loop spans 13 amino acids. CDR3 sequence (DNA): TGTGCCAGCAGTGGCAAATTGAACACTGAAGCTTTCTTT. As protein: CASSGKLNTEAFF.

V is TRBV6-1 and J is TRBJ1-2; no clear D. The CDR3 is 15 residues long. Germline V CDR1 and CDR2: MNHNS, SASEGT. V was trimmed by 0 bases and J by 4 bases, leaving 12 bases between them. CDR3 sequence reads: CASSEAKAAIYGYTF. The DNA for the CDR3 is TGTGCCAGCAGTGAAGCGAAAGCCGCGATCTATGGCTACACCTTC.

J is TRBJ2-5 and V is TRBV2; 13 positions match TRBD2. The germline gives CDR1 SNHLY, CDR2 FYNNEI. This CDR3 is 16 amino acids long. The ends lost 6 bases at V and 5 bases at J; junction bases unmatched: 9. The CDR3 coding sequence is TGTGCCAGCAGCCCCGGACTAGCGGGAGTGCAGGAGACCCAGTACTTC. Translated, it gives CASSPGLAGVQETQYF.